This T cell receptor beta chain came from a study of shared T cell receptors in the human thymus. The protocol was immunoSEQ multiplex PCR, while the TCRdb copy is restricted to in-frame clones and leaves out a portion. The sample holds almost 550,000 clones; 70% to 80% are singletons and the top ten take approximately 0.013%. CDR1 and CDR2 (germline): SGHNT, YYREEE (reference sequence). V gave up 2 bases and J gave up 7 bases; unmatched junction bases: 12. The CDR3 spans 17 residues. These same data were also listed under a study on human thymus T cells. That publication notes: Those donating were healthy Finnish infants in corrective surgery for congenital heart defects. The study used thymus tissue resected during corrective heart surgery. There were highly overlapping thymic repertoires among unrelated individuals, as related research reported.

The chain joins TRBV5-4 to TRBJ2-1; 10 nucleotides align to TRBD2. Sample: thymocytes. The TCR sequence derives from a boy in the first two years of life with a congenital heart defect. The CDR3 DNA reads TGTGCCAGCAGCTTTGGGACGGCTAGCGGGAGTTTGAATGAGCAGTTCTTC. It codes for CASSFGTASGSLNEQFF.